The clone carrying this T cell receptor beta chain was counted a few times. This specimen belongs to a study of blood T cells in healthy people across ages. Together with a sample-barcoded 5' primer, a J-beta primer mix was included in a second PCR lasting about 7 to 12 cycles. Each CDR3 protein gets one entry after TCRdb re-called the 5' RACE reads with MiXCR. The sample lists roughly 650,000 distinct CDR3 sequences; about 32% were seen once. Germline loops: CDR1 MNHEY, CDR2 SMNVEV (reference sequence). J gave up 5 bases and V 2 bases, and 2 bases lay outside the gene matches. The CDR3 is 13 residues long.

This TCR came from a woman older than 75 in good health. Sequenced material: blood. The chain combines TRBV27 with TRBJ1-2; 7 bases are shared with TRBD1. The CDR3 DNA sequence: TGTGCCAGCAGTTTACAACAGGGGTATGGCTACACCTTC. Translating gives CASSLQQGYGYTF.